Reported below is one TCR beta chain. There is no known antigen for this receptor. No base-level quality is on record; no much larger clone is a single base apart. The sample belongs to a study of blood T cell repertoires in COVID-19 (dated by TCRdb to about 2020). General notes on the study: Collaborator samples came from the United States, Italy and Spain and covered acute and convalescent phases of COVID-19. The material from the prospective study consisted of cDNA or gDNA derived from T cells, B-cell-depleted T cells, or PBMCs. The samples were drawn from two sources: the first 160 participants of the ongoing ImmuneRACE study, and 1,000 to 1,500 subjects contributed by 6 global collaborators. The repertoires were made available in a free public database intended to serve as a resource for research on the immune response to SARS-CoV-2. HLA class I and class II types, where available, came from metadata supplied by the sample provider rather than from assay-based typing. Deeply sampled blood TCRbeta repertoires from subjects exposed to, actively infected with, or recovered from COVID-19 were included in the dataset. A de-identified subject ID, COVID-19 status, age in years and sex were almost always included in the sample metadata.

Looking up the germline V gene (reference sequence) yields CDR1 MNHNY and CDR2 SVGAGI. V loses 2 bases at its end and J loses 1 base; junction bases beyond the gene matches: 2. From the cysteine through the phenylalanine, the CDR3 covers 15 amino acids. The DNA shown is the 45-base CDR3, in frame from base 1. Overall results and qualifications from the work: Clinical and demographic metadata were provided uncurated, with the amount varying by source and participant.

Each collaborating institution followed its own protocols to collect whole blood in K2EDTA tubes. For TCRbeta analysis, collaborators shipped samples in one of three forms: frozen whole blood, isolated PBMCs, or DNA extracted from either of those sample types. The immunoSEQ Assay, a bias-controlled multiplex PCR, was used to amplify TCRbeta CDR3 regions from genomic DNA. Processing in the source paper ran as follows. The number of nucleated cells in each sample was estimated from the amplification of reference gene primers within the assay. To quantify the absolute abundance of each unique TCRbeta CDR3 rearrangement, sequence reads were collapsed and filtered. Productive Simpson clonality was computed per sample as the square root of Simpson's diversity index over productive rearrangements. TCRdb took this table from immuneACCESS and kept in-frame rearrangements with V and J called. Such tables lack part of the clones; where checked against another copy, unresolved V genes explain under half of the gap, and the rest is unexplained. From that table come the V and J calls and clone size; the DNA was used to work out D and trimming. This sample comprises about 130,000 clones, roughly four fifths of them detected only once. Roughly 3% of the sample belongs to the ten largest clones.

The rearranged segments are TRBV6-6 and TRBJ1-1, with 9 middle bases fitting TRBD1. This TCR derives from an elderly woman with acute or convalescent COVID-19. Input material: peripheral blood. The nucleotides are TGTGCCAGCAGTTACCCGGACAGGGGGAACACTGAAGCTTTCTTT. It translates as CASSYPDRGNTEAFF.